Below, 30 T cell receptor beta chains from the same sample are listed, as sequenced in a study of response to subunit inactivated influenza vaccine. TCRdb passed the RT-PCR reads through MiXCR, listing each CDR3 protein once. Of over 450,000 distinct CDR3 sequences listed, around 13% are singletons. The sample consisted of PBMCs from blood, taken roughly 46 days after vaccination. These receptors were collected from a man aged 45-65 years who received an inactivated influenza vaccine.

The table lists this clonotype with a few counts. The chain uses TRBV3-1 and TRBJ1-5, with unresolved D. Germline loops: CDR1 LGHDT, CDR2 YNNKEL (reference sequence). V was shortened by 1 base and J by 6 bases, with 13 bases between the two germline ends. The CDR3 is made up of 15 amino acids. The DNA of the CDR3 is TGTGCCAGCAGCCAAGGAGTGGGCGGGATTCAGCCCCAGCATTTT. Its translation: CASSQGVGGIQPQHF.

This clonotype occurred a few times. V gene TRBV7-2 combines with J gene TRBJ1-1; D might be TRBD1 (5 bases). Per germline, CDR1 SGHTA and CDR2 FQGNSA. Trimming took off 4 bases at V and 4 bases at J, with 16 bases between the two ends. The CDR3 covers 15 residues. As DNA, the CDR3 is TGTGCCAGCAGCTCCAGGGATTTAGGTGTCACTGAAGCTTTCTTT. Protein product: CASSSRDLGVTEAFF.

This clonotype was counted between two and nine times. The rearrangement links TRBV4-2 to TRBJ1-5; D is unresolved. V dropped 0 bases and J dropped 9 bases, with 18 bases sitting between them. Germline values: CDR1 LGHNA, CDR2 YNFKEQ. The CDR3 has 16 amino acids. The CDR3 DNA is TGTGCCAGCAGCCAAGATAGCGGCCAGGACTCGTGGCCCCAGCATTTT. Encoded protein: CASSQDSGQDSWPQHF.

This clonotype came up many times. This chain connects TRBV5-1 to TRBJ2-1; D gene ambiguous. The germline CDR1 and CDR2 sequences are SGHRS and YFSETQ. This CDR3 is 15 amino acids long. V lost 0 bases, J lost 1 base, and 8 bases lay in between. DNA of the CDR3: TGCGCCAGCAGCTTGGGGGTTGGATCCTACAATGAGCAGTTCTTC. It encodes CASSLGVGSYNEQFF.

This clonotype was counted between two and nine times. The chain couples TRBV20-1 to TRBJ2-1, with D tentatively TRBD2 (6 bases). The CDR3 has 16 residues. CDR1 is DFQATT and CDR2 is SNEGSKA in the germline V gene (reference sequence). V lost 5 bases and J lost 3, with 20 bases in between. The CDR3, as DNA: TGCAGTGCTTACGGCCGGGGCGGGGAAAACTACAATGAGCAGTTCTTC. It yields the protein CSAYGRGGENYNEQFF.

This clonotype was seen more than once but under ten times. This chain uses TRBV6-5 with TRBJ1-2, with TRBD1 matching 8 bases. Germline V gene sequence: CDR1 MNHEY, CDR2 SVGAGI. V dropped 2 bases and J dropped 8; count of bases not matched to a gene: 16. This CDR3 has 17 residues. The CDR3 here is CASSYNRQGARGRGYTF. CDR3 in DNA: TGTGCCAGCAGTTACAACCGTCAGGGGGCGAGAGGTCGGGGCTACACCTTC.

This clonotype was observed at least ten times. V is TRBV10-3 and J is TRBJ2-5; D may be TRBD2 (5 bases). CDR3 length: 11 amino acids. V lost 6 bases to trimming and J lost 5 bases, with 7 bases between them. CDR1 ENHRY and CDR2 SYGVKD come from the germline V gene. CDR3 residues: CAIREGETQYF. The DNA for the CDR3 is TGTGCCATCAGAGAGGGCGAGACCCAGTACTTC.

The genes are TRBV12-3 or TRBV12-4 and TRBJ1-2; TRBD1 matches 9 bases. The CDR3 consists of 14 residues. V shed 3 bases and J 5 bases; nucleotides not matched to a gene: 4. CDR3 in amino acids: CASSFTGTGYGYTF. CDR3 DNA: TGTGCCAGCAGTTTCACCGGGACAGGGTATGGCTACACCTTC.

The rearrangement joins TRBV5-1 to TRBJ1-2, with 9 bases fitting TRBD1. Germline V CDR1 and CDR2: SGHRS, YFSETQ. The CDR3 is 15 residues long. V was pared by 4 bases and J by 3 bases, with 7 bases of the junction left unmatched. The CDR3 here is CASSIGTGQHYGYTF. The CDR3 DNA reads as TGCGCCAGCAGCATCGGGACAGGGCAGCACTATGGCTACACCTTC.

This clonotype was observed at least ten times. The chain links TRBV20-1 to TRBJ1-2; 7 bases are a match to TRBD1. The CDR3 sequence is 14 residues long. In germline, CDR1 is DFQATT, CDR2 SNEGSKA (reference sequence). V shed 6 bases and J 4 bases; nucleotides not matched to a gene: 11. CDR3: CSALLRDSLYGYTF. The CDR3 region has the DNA TGCAGTGCCCTACTCCGGGACAGCCTCTATGGCTACACCTTC.

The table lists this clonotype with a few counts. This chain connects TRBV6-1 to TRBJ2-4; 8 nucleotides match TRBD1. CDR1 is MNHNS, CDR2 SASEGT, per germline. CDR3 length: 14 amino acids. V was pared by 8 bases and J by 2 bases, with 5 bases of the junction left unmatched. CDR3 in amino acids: CASHPGGSKNIQYF. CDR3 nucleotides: TGTGCCAGCCATCCAGGGGGCTCCAAAAACATTCAGTACTTC.

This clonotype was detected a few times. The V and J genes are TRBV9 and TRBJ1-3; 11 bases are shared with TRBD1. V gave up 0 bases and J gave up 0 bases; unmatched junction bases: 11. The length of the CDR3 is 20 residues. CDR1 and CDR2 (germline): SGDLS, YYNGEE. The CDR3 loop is CASSVAPRTGGGFSGNTIYF. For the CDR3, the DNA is TGTGCCAGCAGCGTAGCCCCTCGGACAGGGGGCGGCTTCTCTGGAAACACCATATATTTT.

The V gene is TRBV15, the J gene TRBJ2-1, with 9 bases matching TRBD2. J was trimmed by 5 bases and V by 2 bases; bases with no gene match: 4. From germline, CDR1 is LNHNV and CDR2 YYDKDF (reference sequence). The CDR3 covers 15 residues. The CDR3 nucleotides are TGTGCCACCAGCAGACTAGCGGGACCTAACAATGAGCAGTTCTTC. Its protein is CATSRLAGPNNEQFF.

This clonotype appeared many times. CDR3 region: CASSPRGSSYEQYF. The CDR3 nucleotides are TGTGCCAGCTCACCACGAGGGTCCTCCTACGAGCAGTACTTC. This chain links TRBV18 with TRBJ2-7, with D perhaps TRBD2 (5 bases). Germline V gene data show CDR1 as KGHSH and CDR2 as LQKENI. CDR3 length: 14 residues. Deletions cut 1 base from V and 0 bases from J, with 7 bases between.

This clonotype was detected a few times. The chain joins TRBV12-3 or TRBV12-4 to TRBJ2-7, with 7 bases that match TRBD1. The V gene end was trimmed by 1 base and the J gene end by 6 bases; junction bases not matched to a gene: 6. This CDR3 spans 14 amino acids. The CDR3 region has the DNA TGTGCCAGCAGTTTAGATGACAGGGTGGGCGAGCAGTACTTC. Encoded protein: CASSLDDRVGEQYF.

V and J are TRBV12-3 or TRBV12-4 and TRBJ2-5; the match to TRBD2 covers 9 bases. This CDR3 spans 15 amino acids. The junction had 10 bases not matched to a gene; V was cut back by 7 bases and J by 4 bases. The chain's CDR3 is CASIKTSGGGETQYF. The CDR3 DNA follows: TGTGCCAGCATTAAGACTAGCGGAGGAGGAGAGACCCAGTACTTC.

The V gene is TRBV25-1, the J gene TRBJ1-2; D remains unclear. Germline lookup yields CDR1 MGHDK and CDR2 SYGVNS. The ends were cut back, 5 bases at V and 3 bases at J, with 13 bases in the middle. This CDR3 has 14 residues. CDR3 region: CASSPLEPYYGYTF. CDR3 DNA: TGTGCCAGCAGTCCCCTTGAACCGTACTATGGCTACACCTTC.

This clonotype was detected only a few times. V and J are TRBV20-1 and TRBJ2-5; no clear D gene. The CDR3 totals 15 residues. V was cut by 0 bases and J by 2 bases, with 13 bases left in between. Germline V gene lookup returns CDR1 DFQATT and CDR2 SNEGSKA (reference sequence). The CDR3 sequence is CSAREVGHQQETQYF. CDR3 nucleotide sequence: TGCAGTGCTAGAGAGGTCGGGCACCAGCAAGAGACCCAGTACTTC.

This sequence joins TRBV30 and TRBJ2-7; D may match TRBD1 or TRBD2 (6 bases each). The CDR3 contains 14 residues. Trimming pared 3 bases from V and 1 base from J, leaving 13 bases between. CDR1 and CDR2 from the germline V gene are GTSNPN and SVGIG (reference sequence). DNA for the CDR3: TGTGCCTGGAGCCACAGGAGGGGGTCCTACGAGCAGTACTTC. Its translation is CAWSHRRGSYEQYF.

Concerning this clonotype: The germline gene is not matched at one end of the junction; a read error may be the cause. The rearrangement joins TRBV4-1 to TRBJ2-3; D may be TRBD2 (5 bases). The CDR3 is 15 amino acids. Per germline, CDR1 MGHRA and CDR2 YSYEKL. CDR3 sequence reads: CASSQAARATPTQYF. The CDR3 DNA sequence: TGCGCCAGCAGTCAAGCGGCGCGGGCCACACCTACGCAGTATTTT.

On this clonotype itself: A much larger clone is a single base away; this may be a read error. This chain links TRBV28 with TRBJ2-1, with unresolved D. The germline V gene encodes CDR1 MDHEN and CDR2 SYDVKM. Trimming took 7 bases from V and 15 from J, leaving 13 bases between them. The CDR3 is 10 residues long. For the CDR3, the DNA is TGTGCCAGCATCGTACACCGGCGGTTCTTC. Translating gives CASIVHRRFF.

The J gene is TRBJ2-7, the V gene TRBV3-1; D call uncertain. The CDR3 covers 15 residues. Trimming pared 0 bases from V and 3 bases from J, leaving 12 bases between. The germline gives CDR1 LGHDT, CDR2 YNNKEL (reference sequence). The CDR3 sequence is CASSQDGSRNYEQYF. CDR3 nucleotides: TGTGCCAGCAGCCAAGATGGCTCCAGAAACTACGAGCAGTACTTC.

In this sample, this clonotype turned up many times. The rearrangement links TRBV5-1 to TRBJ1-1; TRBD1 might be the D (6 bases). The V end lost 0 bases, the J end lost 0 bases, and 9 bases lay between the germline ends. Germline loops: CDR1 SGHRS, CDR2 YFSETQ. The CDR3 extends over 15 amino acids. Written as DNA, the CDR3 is TGCGCCAGCAGCTTGGGGCAGGGGATGAACACTGAAGCTTTCTTT. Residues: CASSLGQGMNTEAFF.

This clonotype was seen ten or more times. Here the CDR3 DNA reads TGTGCCACCGGAGGGGGCTCAACTGGGGCCAACGTCCTGACTTTC. This codes for CATGGGSTGANVLTF. The rearrangement uses TRBV24-1 and TRBJ2-6; D is possibly TRBD1 (7 bases). The V gene lost 9 bases and the J gene lost 2 bases, with 13 bases spanning the gap. This CDR3 has 15 amino acids. The germline V gene has CDR1 KGHDR and CDR2 SFDVKD.

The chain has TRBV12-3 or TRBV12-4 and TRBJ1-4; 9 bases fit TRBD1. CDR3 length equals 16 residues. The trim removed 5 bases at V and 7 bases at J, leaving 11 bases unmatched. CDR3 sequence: CASSLTNRGRGEKLFF. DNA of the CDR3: TGTGCCAGCAGTCTAACGAACAGGGGGCGCGGTGAAAAACTGTTTTTT.

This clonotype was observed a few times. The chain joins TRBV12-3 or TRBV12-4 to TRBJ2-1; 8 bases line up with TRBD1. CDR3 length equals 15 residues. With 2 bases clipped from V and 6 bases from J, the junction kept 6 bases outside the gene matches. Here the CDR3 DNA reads TGTGCCAGCAGTTTAATAGGGACAGGAGTCAATGAGCAGTTCTTC. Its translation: CASSLIGTGVNEQFF.

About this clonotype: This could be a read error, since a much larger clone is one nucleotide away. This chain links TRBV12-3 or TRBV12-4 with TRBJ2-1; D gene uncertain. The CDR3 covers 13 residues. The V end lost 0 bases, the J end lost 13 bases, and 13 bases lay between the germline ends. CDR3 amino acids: CASSLARQSDQFF. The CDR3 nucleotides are TGTGCCAGCAGTTTAGCGCGGCAAAGTGACCAGTTCTTC.

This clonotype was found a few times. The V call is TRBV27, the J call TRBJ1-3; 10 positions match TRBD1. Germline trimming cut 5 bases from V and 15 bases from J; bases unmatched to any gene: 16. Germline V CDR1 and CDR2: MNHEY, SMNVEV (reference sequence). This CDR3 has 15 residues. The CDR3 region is CASSPRPGTGAPAYF. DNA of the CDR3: TGTGCCAGCAGTCCCCGTCCCGGGACAGGGGCGCCGGCATATTTT.

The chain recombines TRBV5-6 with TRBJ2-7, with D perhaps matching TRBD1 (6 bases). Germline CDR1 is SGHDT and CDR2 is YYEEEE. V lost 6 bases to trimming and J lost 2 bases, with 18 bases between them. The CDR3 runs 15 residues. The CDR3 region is CASTNRDGATYEQYF. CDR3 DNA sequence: TGTGCCAGCACCAACAGGGACGGAGCGACCTACGAGCAGTACTTC.

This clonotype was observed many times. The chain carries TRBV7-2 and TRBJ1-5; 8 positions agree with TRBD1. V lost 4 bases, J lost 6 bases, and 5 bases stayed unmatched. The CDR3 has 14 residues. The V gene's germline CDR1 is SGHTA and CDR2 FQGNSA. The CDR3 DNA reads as TGTGCCAGCAGCTCGGACAGGGCTCGTCAGCCCCAGCATTTT. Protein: CASSSDRARQPQHF.